Included here is one T cell receptor (beta chain) sequence, with context. Its antigen is unidentified. V shed 0 bases and J 4 bases; nucleotides not matched to a gene: 3. CDR1 and CDR2 (germline): LNHNV, YYDKDF (reference sequence). CDR3 length equals 15 residues. The sample belongs to a study of T cell responses to AZD1222 COVID-19 vaccine. Regarding the study as a whole: Samples come after the peak T cell response, not at day 14. Clonal diversity was possibly underestimated, and the donors were mostly white British, with more females. Among spike-specific TCRs, nearly half reportedly target unmutated variant regions.

Data came from immunoSEQ multiplex PCR; TCRdb stores just in-frame clones and leaves some out. Among 85,000 to 95,000 clones listed, almost 90% were seen once. This sequence joins TRBV15 and TRBJ1-3, with 7 nucleotides matching TRBD1. The receptor's source is an adult in good health. The specimen comprised peripheral blood, sampled on day 0 of AZD1222 vaccination. The CDR3 sequence is CATSRETGTGNTIYF. In DNA form, the CDR3 reads TGTGCCACCAGCAGAGAGACAGGGACCGGAAACACCATATATTTT.